The 16 T cell receptor beta chains listed next were all sequenced from one sample in a study of CD8+ T cells in alopecia areata. Treatment reported: oral pan-JAK inhibitor, 5-10 mg twice daily. Sequencing used cDNA as its template, made by extracting RNA and reverse transcribing it. Produced via immunoSEQ multiplex PCR; TCRdb's table is partial and in-frame only. The profile shows fewer than 150,000 clones, roughly 60% of them singletons. The specimen was CD8+ T cells sorted from blood, collected at week 4, from a patient treated with tofacitinib. These receptors originate from a human donor with alopecia areata.

The V call is TRBV4-1, the J call TRBJ1-5; D is possibly TRBD1 (5 bases). CDR1 MGHRA and CDR2 YSYEKL come from the germline V gene. The CDR3 is made up of 18 amino acids. Trimming removed 0 bases at V and 4 bases at J, with 19 bases between. Here the CDR3 reads CASSQDYDGQGRNQPQHF. The CDR3 nucleotides are TGCGCCAGCAGCCAAGATTACGATGGCCAGGGCAGGAATCAGCCCCAGCATTTT.

The chain employs TRBV7-6 and TRBJ2-1; D is unclear. Per the germline V gene, CDR1 is SGHVS and CDR2 is FNYEAQ. The CDR3 length is 13 residues. V lost 1 base and J lost 3, with 4 bases in between. The CDR3 here is CASSLDSYNEQFF. Written as DNA, the CDR3 is TGTGCCAGCAGCTTAGACAGCTACAATGAGCAGTTCTTC.

This chain links TRBV30 with TRBJ2-2; maybe TRBD1 (5 bases). V lost 2 bases, J lost 6 bases, and 7 bases lay in between. From germline, CDR1 is GTSNPN and CDR2 SVGIG (reference sequence). The CDR3 runs 12 residues. The CDR3: CAWSWGPGELFF. The CDR3 nucleotides are TGTGCCTGGAGTTGGGGCCCCGGGGAGCTGTTTTTT.

This chain connects TRBV30 to TRBJ1-1, with TRBD1 as a possible D gene (6 bases). The CDR3 spans 13 residues. Between the trimmed V and J ends, which lost 5 bases and 5 bases, there was a span of 15 bases. CDR1 and CDR2 from the germline V gene are GTSNPN and SVGIG (reference sequence). The CDR3 loop reads CAWDPGQLTEAFF. The CDR3 coding sequence is TGTGCCTGGGACCCCGGACAGCTGACTGAAGCTTTCTTT.

The rearrangement uses TRBV7-8 and TRBJ2-1; D remains ambiguous. Trimming shortened V by 3 bases and J by 3 bases, and 6 bases separated the two germline ends. CDR3 length equals 13 residues. The germline V gene encodes CDR1 SGHVS and CDR2 FQNEAQ. The CDR3 sequence: CASSLELYNEQFF. CDR3 DNA sequence: TGTGCCAGCAGCTTGGAACTCTACAATGAGCAGTTCTTC.

The chain couples TRBV29-1 to TRBJ2-1, with D unclear. The V gene's germline CDR1 is SQVTM and CDR2 ANQGSEA. The CDR3 consists of 14 residues. With 0 bases removed from V and 1 base from J, the gap between germline ends came to 7 bases. CDR3 in amino acids: CSVEDRRSYNEQFF. Here the CDR3 DNA reads TGCAGCGTTGAAGACCGCCGGTCCTACAATGAGCAGTTCTTC.

The V gene is TRBV30, the J gene TRBJ2-5, with TRBD2 identical over 11 bases. The CDR3 runs to 13 residues. Germline V gene sequence: CDR1 GTSNPN, CDR2 SVGIG (reference sequence). V dropped 2 bases and J dropped 5; count of bases not matched to a gene: 1. The CDR3 bases are TGTGCCTGGAGTACTAGCGGGGGTGAGACCCAGTACTTC. Amino acid sequence: CAWSTSGGETQYF.

Worth noting for this clone: The identical CDR3 is also encoded by other nucleotide sequences in the sample. V and J are TRBV30 and TRBJ1-2, with D possibly being TRBD1 (5 bases). V lost 4 bases and J 7 bases, leaving 10 bases between the germline ends. There are 11 residues in the CDR3. Germline CDR1 and CDR2: GTSNPN and SVGIG (reference sequence). The CDR3 coding sequence is TGTGCCTGGACTTCAGGGTTTGGCTACACCTTC. It translates to CAWTSGFGYTF.

The chain recombines TRBV27 with TRBJ2-5, with TRBD1 identical over 9 bases. CDR3 size: 16 residues. After removal of 5 bases from V and 3 bases from J, the junction contained 10 bases not matched to a gene. CDR1 is MNHEY and CDR2 is SMNVEV in the germline V gene (reference sequence). This CDR3 reads CASSEMTGGAKETQYF. CDR3 bases: TGTGCCAGCAGTGAGATGACAGGGGGAGCCAAAGAGACCCAGTACTTC.

The DNA of the CDR3 is TGTGCCTGGAGTGAACTAGCGGGGGTCGATACGCAGTATTTT. Its protein product is CAWSELAGVDTQYF. The rearrangement links TRBV30 to TRBJ2-3; 11 nucleotides match TRBD2. The length of the CDR3 is 14 residues. The V gene's germline CDR1 is GTSNPN and CDR2 SVGIG (reference sequence). Trimming cost V 1 base and J 6 bases; bases outside gene matches: 3.

This chain links TRBV30 with TRBJ2-7; 11 bases are shared with TRBD1. The CDR3 contains 14 residues. V shed 1 base, J shed 2 bases, and the junction held 1 base outside the gene matches. Germline V gives CDR1 GTSNPN, CDR2 SVGIG (reference sequence). CDR3 DNA: TGTGCCTGGAGTGGGGACAGGGGGACCTACGAGCAGTACTTC. It translates to CAWSGDRGTYEQYF.

The V call is TRBV10-3, the J call TRBJ1-1; TRBD1 might be the D (6 bases). The CDR3 spans 14 residues. Trimming took off 10 bases at V and 3 bases at J, with 18 bases between the two ends. Germline V gives CDR1 ENHRY, CDR2 SYGVKD. CDR3 coding DNA: TGTGCCACCGGGGACATTCCCGGGGACACTGAAGCTTTCTTT. This encodes CATGDIPGDTEAFF.

This chain joins TRBV30 and TRBJ2-5; possible D gene TRBD2, 5 bases. Germline CDR1 and CDR2: GTSNPN and SVGIG (reference sequence). This CDR3 is 13 amino acids long. The germline V and J ends were trimmed by 1 base and 2 bases, with 8 bases remaining between them. The CDR3: CAWSESGQETQYF. CDR3 coding DNA: TGTGCCTGGAGTGAGTCGGGACAAGAGACCCAGTACTTC.

The chain combines TRBV28 with TRBJ2-7; possibly TRBD1 for D (5 bases). The CDR3 spans 14 residues. Germline CDR1 is MDHEN and CDR2 is SYDVKM. V was cut by 7 bases and J by 6 bases, with 19 bases left in between. The CDR3 DNA reads as TGTGCCAGCATCGAGGCAGGGTACTTTGGCGAGCAGTACTTC. This translates into CASIEAGYFGEQYF.

This clone was picked up a small number of times. In nucleotides, the CDR3 is TGTGCCTGGAGTACCGCCGCCGGGACTCATAATTCACCCCTCCACTTT. Translating it yields CAWSTAAGTHNSPLHF. The chain links TRBV30 to TRBJ1-6, with TRBD1 as a possible D gene (5 bases). The CDR3 length is 16 residues. V gave up 2 bases and J gave up 5 bases, with 16 bases separating them. Germline lookup yields CDR1 GTSNPN and CDR2 SVGIG (reference sequence).

This clone occurred a few times. This chain links TRBV29-1 with TRBJ2-2, with 7 bases lining up with TRBD1. The CDR3 sequence is 12 residues long. Germline V lookup: CDR1 SQVTM, CDR2 ANQGSEA. After removal of 6 bases from V and 5 bases from J, the junction contained 3 bases not matched to a gene. CDR3 amino acids: CSVRGWTGELFF. CDR3 DNA sequence: TGCAGCGTCAGGGGGTGGACCGGGGAGCTGTTTTTT.